This entry lists 28 T cell receptor beta chains sequenced from one sample in a study of OX40 agonist ivuxolimab in advanced cancers. The protocol was immunoSEQ multiplex PCR, while the TCRdb copy is restricted to in-frame clones and leaves out a portion. The sample lists over 65,000 clones, 85% to 95% occurring once. The sample here was CD4+ or CD8+ T cells sorted from blood, taken in a trial of the OX40 agonist ivuxolimab. Source of these receptors: an adult with an advanced solid tumor such as melanoma, head and neck, liver or kidney cancer.

This clone was found once. The V call is TRBV15, the J call TRBJ2-5; no clear D. Between the trimmed V and J ends, which lost 1 base and 4 bases, there was a span of 19 bases. Germline CDR1 and CDR2: LNHNV and YYDKDF (reference sequence). CDR3 length: 17 residues. The DNA for the CDR3 is TGTGCCACCAGCAGAGCCCAGGCCACCGGTCTGGGAGAGACCCAGTACTTC. This gives the protein CATSRAQATGLGETQYF.

A few counts support this clone. This chain links TRBV7-9 with TRBJ1-2, with D hard to call. V was shortened by 5 bases and J by 4 bases, with 8 bases between the two germline ends. Per the germline V gene, CDR1 is SEHNR and CDR2 is FQNEAQ (reference sequence). This CDR3 is 12 amino acids long. CDR3 nucleotides: TGTGCCAGCAGCCCGGAGGGCTATGGCTACACCTTC. It encodes CASSPEGYGYTF.

In DNA form, the CDR3 reads TGTGCCAGCAGCTTAACGAGTACGGATCAAGAGACCCAGTACTTC. This encodes CASSLTSTDQETQYF. The chain is built from TRBV7-2 and TRBJ2-5; D gene ambiguous. Germline V CDR1 and CDR2: SGHTA, FQGNSA. The CDR3 runs to 15 residues. V lost 2 bases, J lost 2 bases, and 12 bases lay in between.

The V and J genes are TRBV28 and TRBJ2-7; no clear D gene. This CDR3 region has 12 residues. Germline V gene sequence: CDR1 MDHEN, CDR2 SYDVKM. Trimming stripped 4 bases from V and 4 bases from J, with 8 bases between. CDR3 coding DNA: TGTGCCAGCAGTTCGATCGGATACGAGCAGTACTTC. It codes for CASSSIGYEQYF.

The chain links TRBV6-6 to TRBJ2-3; D gene uncertain. V was pared by 7 bases and J by 4 bases, with 18 bases between. Germline CDR1 reads MNHNY; CDR2 reads SVGAGI (reference sequence). This CDR3 has 15 amino acids. CDR3 coding DNA: TGTGCCAGCAAACGACCTTCTCCAGTCGCAGATACGCAGTATTTT. Amino acid sequence: CASKRPSPVADTQYF.

The CDR3 sequence: CASSLRGYSPLHF. CDR3 nucleotides: TGTGCCAGCAGCTTGAGGGGATATTCACCCCTCCACTTT. The chain combines TRBV5-6 with TRBJ1-6; D perhaps matches TRBD1 (5 bases). V was clipped by 1 base and J by 8 bases, with 7 bases between them. CDR1 SGHDT and CDR2 YYEEEE come from the germline V gene. The CDR3 contains 13 residues. The full variable domain, completed using reference TRBV5-6 and TRBJ1-6, is DAGVTQSPTHLIKTRGQQVTLRCSPKSGHDTVSWYQQALGQGPQFIFQYYEEEERQRGNFPDRFSGHQFPNYSSELNVNALLLGDSALYLCASSLRGYSPLHFGNGTRLTVT.

The chain has TRBV21-1 and TRBJ2-7; the D call of TRBD2 is as the table states it, not checked on the DNA. TRBV21-1 is marked as a pseudogene. The length of the CDR3 is 17 residues. CDR3 amino acids: CASSAGRLWTQIYEQYF. The CDR3 region has the DNA TGTGCCAGCAGCGCAGGACGTCTATGGACTCAAATTTACGAGCAGTACTTC.

Concerning this clone: A read error may produce the germline difference seen at one junction end. CDR3 in DNA: TGTGCCAGCAGTGTAGGGGACAGGGGGACACCCCTCCACTTT. It yields the protein CASSVGDRGTPLHF. The J gene is TRBJ1-6, the V gene TRBV9, with 11 bases matching TRBD1. There are 14 residues in the CDR3. Per the germline V gene, CDR1 is SGDLS and CDR2 is YYNGEE. The full variable domain, with the rest looked up from reference TRBV9 and TRBJ1-6, is DSGVTQTPKHLITATGQRVTLRCSPRSGDLSVYWYQQSLDQGLQFLIQYYNGEERAKGNILERFSAQQFPDLHSELNLSSLELGDSALYFCASSVGDRGTPLHFGNGTRLTVT.

The rearrangement uses TRBV28 and TRBJ2-1, with 10 bases lining up with TRBD1. The CDR3 loop spans 17 amino acids. V was clipped by 6 bases and J by 2 bases; unmatched bases: 10. CDR1 is MDHEN and CDR2 is SYDVKM in the germline V gene. CDR3 sequence reads: CASSPRQGAKAYNEQFF. The CDR3 nucleotides read TGTGCCAGCAGCCCCCGACAGGGGGCTAAAGCCTACAATGAGCAGTTCTTC.

The chain employs TRBV15 and TRBJ1-1, with D perhaps TRBD1 (5 bases). Trimming removed 5 bases at V and 6 bases at J, with 22 bases between. In germline, CDR1 is LNHNV, CDR2 YYDKDF (reference sequence). CDR3 length: 16 residues. The CDR3 bases are TGTGCCACCAGCTTCCTCCCCCCAGGGTCGGCGTCTGAAGCTTTCTTT. Translation: CATSFLPPGSASEAFF.

The genes are TRBV6-5 and TRBJ2-7; D gene uncertain. CDR3 length: 14 residues. From germline, CDR1 is MNHEY and CDR2 SVGAGI. V lost 0 bases and J 2 bases, leaving 8 bases between the germline ends. CDR3 in DNA: TGTGCCAGCAGTTACTCCCCTGGAGCCTACGAGCAGTACTTC. This sequence encodes CASSYSPGAYEQYF.

The chain has TRBV7-9 and TRBJ2-7, with D perhaps matching TRBD1 (6 bases). From germline, CDR1 is SEHNR and CDR2 FQNEAQ (reference sequence). The V gene lost 4 bases and the J gene lost 3 bases, with 10 bases spanning the gap. The CDR3 has 13 amino acids. As DNA, the CDR3 is TGTGCCAGCAGCTGGACAGAGGGCTACGAGCAGTACTTC. It specifies CASSWTEGYEQYF.

The rearrangement links TRBV6-6 to TRBJ1-2, with unresolved D. Germline values: CDR1 MNHNY, CDR2 SVGAGI (reference sequence). The CDR3 is 13 residues long. V lost 2 bases to trimming and J lost 3 bases, with 7 bases between them. CDR3 sequence (DNA): TGTGCCAGCAGTTACCTGCAGGACTATGGCTACACCTTC. Protein sequence: CASSYLQDYGYTF.

The rearrangement joins TRBV14 to TRBJ2-7; D is undetermined. CDR3 length: 13 residues. Trimming pared 4 bases from V and 5 bases from J, leaving 12 bases between. Germline lookup yields CDR1 SGHDN and CDR2 FVKESK. The CDR3 DNA reads as TGTGCCAGCAGCCTCTCGAGTATCCACGAGCAGTACTTC. The encoded protein is CASSLSSIHEQYF. The variable domain in full, with the rest retrieved from reference TRBV14 and TRBJ2-7, is EAGVTQFPSHSVIEKGQTVTLRCDPISGHDNLYWYRRVMGKEIKFLLHFVKESKQDESGMPNNRFLAERTGGTYSTLKVQPAELEDSGVYFCASSLSSIHEQYFGPGTRLTVT.

This sequence joins TRBV6-1 and TRBJ2-1; 10 bases agree with TRBD2. CDR1 is MNHNS and CDR2 is SASEGT in the germline V gene. The CDR3 is made up of 16 amino acids. V lost 4 bases to trimming and J lost 1 base; unmatched junction nucleotides: 4. The CDR3 bases are TGTGCCAGCAGTGTTTCACTAGCGGGGTCCTACAATGAGCAGTTCTTC. Its translation is CASSVSLAGSYNEQFF.

The DNA for the CDR3 is TGTGCCAGCAGCCTGGGACTAGCGGGAGAGAGGGGACTCACAGATACGCAGTATTTT. Translating gives CASSLGLAGERGLTDTQYF. The V call is TRBV5-4, the J call TRBJ2-3, with 14 bases fitting TRBD2. The V segment lost 4 bases and the J segment 2 bases; nucleotides outside the gene matches: 12. From germline, CDR1 is SGHNT and CDR2 YYREEE (reference sequence). The CDR3 consists of 19 residues.

This sequence joins TRBV2 and TRBJ1-2; D possibly corresponds to TRBD1 (6 bases). The CDR3 has 14 amino acids. Trimming cost V 0 bases and J 2 bases, with 7 bases left between them. In germline, CDR1 is SNHLY, CDR2 FYNNEI. CDR3 nucleotides: TGTGCCAGCAGTGAAGCCGGACAGAACTATGGCTACACCTTC. Translating gives CASSEAGQNYGYTF. The full variable domain, its missing parts supplied by reference TRBV2 and TRBJ1-2, is EPEVTQTPSHQVTQMGQEVILRCVPISNHLYFYWYRQILGQKVEFLVSFYNNEISEKSEIFDDQFSVERPDGSNFTLKIRSTKLEDSAMYFCASSEAGQNYGYTFGSGTRLTVV.

The chain uses TRBV18 and TRBJ2-1; D is possibly TRBD2 (7 bases). CDR3 length: 12 residues. CDR1 KGHSH and CDR2 LQKENI come from the germline V gene. V was pared by 3 bases and J by 9 bases, with 9 bases between. The CDR3 DNA is TGTGCCAGCTCACCGAGGGGGGGTGAGCAGTTCTTC. Translation gives CASSPRGGEQFF.

This chain joins TRBV9 and TRBJ2-2; D might be TRBD1 or TRBD2, each matching 6 bases. CDR3 length: 17 amino acids. Germline CDR1 and CDR2: SGDLS and YYNGEE. Trimming removed 0 bases at V and 5 bases at J, with 17 bases between. CDR3 residues: CASSVGPEGGWTGELFF. CDR3 coding DNA: TGTGCCAGCAGCGTAGGCCCGGAAGGGGGGTGGACCGGGGAGCTGTTTTTT.

J is TRBJ1-5 and V is TRBV30; D call uncertain. The CDR3 sequence is 14 residues long. Germline CDR1 reads GTSNPN; CDR2 reads SVGIG (reference sequence). V gave up 2 bases and J gave up 4 bases, with 12 bases separating them. The chain's CDR3 is CAWSTGLGNQPQHF. CDR3 nucleotides: TGTGCCTGGAGTACGGGCCTCGGAAATCAGCCCCAGCATTTT.

The V gene is TRBV18, the J gene TRBJ2-1, with 11 bases aligning to TRBD2. CDR1 and CDR2 (germline): KGHSH, LQKENI. V gave up 3 bases and J gave up 10 bases; unmatched junction bases: 5. There are 14 residues in the CDR3. This chain's CDR3 is CASSPSGGAEEQFF. For the CDR3, the DNA is TGTGCCAGCTCACCTAGCGGGGGGGCCGAAGAGCAGTTCTTC.

The gene calls are TRBV5-3 and TRBJ2-1; D gene uncertain. TRBV5-3 is sorted into the ORF group, with uncertain function. The length of the CDR3 is 13 residues. V lost 10 bases and J 5 bases, leaving 16 bases between the germline ends. The CDR3: CASRPGLDNEQFF. The CDR3 bases are TGTGCCTCCCGCCCCGGGCTCGACAATGAGCAGTTCTTC.

The rearrangement uses TRBV7-9 and TRBJ2-2; possible D gene TRBD1, 5 bases. The CDR3 is made up of 15 amino acids. Trimming removed 1 base at V and 4 bases at J, with 10 bases between. The germline V gene has CDR1 SEHNR and CDR2 FQNEAQ (reference sequence). CDR3 loop: CASSLGQGLTGELFF. In nucleotides, the CDR3 is TGTGCCAGCAGCTTAGGGCAGGGTCTCACCGGGGAGCTGTTTTTT. The full variable domain, in which reference TRBV7-9 and TRBJ2-2 provide the parts outside the CDR3, is DTGVSQNPRHKITKRGQNVTFRCDPISEHNRLYWYRQTLGQGPEFLTYFQNEAQLEKSRLLSDRFSAERPKGSFSTLEIQRTEQGDSAMYLCASSLGQGLTGELFFGEGSRLTVL.

V and J are TRBV30 and TRBJ2-7; unclear D gene. Trimming took off 3 bases at V and 1 base at J, with 13 bases between the two ends. The length of the CDR3 is 14 residues. Germline CDR1 GTSNPN, CDR2 SVGIG (reference sequence). CDR3 in amino acids: CAWSALLGSYEQYF. The CDR3 bases are TGTGCCTGGAGCGCCCTCTTGGGGTCCTACGAGCAGTACTTC.

This clone was found once. The V gene is TRBV2, the J gene TRBJ1-6, with D unresolved. The V gene's germline CDR1 is SNHLY and CDR2 FYNNEI. CDR3 size: 15 residues. Deletions cut 2 bases from V and 7 bases from J, with 12 bases between. CDR3 protein: CASSELGVQNSPLHF. CDR3 sequence (DNA): TGTGCCAGCAGTGAACTCGGGGTCCAAAATTCACCCCTCCACTTT. The entire variable domain, with the rest obtained from reference TRBV2 and TRBJ1-6, is as follows: EPEVTQTPSHQVTQMGQEVILRCVPISNHLYFYWYRQILGQKVEFLVSFYNNEISEKSEIFDDQFSVERPDGSNFTLKIRSTKLEDSAMYFCASSELGVQNSPLHFGNGTRLTVT.

The V gene is TRBV9, the J gene TRBJ2-5; D may be TRBD1 or TRBD2 (5 bases each). Germline CDR1 and CDR2: SGDLS and YYNGEE. The CDR3 totals 14 residues. V gave up 0 bases and J gave up 5 bases, with 11 bases separating them. CDR3 sequence: CASSVADGTETQYF. DNA for the CDR3: TGTGCCAGCAGCGTAGCGGACGGGACGGAGACCCAGTACTTC.

V is TRBV4-3 and J is TRBJ2-3, with 12 positions matching TRBD2. Germline CDR1 and CDR2: LGHNA and YSLEER. Trimming at V came to 3 bases and at J to 5 bases, leaving 12 bases not matched to a gene. The CDR3 is 18 residues long. CDR3 DNA: TGCGCCAGCAGCCATGGGACTAGCGGGCGTCCCGCGATAGATACGCAGTATTTT. Amino acid sequence: CASSHGTSGRPAIDTQYF.

This chain joins TRBV7-8 and TRBJ1-4; TRBD1 matches at 9 bases. With V trimmed by 5 bases and J by 8 bases, 9 bases remained unmatched. This CDR3 is 15 amino acids long. From germline, CDR1 is SGHVS and CDR2 FQNEAQ. CDR3 coding DNA: TGTGCCAGCAGCGCCGCCGGGACAGGGATCGAAAAACTGTTTTTT. Protein: CASSAAGTGIEKLFF.